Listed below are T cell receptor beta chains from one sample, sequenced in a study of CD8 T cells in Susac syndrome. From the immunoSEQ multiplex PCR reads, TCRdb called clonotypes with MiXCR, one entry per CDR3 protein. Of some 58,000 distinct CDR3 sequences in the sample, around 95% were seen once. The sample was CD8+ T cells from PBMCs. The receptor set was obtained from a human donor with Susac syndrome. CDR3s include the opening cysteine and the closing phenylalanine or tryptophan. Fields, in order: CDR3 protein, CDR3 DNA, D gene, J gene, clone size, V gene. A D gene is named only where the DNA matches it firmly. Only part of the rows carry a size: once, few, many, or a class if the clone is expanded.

CDR3aa: CATRALGETQYF; CDR3nt: TGTGCCACGCGGGCCTTGGGGGAGACCCAGTACTTC; d_gene: .; j_gene: TRBJ2-5; abundance: .; v_gene: TRBV28
CDR3aa: CSAQQELNTEAFF; CDR3nt: TGCAGCGCCCAACAGGAATTGAACACTGAAGCTTTCTTT; d_gene: .; j_gene: TRBJ1-1; abundance: .; v_gene: TRBV29-1
CDR3aa: CASSWGPGANVLTF; CDR3nt: TGTGCCAGCAGCTGGGGCCCTGGGGCCAACGTCCTGACTTTC; d_gene: .; j_gene: TRBJ2-6; abundance: .; v_gene: TRBV7-9
CDR3aa: CASSEGAGGNTDTQYF; CDR3nt: TGTGCCAGCAGTGAAGGAGCGGGGGGAAACACAGATACGCAGTATTTT; d_gene: TRBD2; j_gene: TRBJ2-3; abundance: .; v_gene: TRBV2
CDR3aa: CASSPGDQGGYEQYF; CDR3nt: TGTGCCAGCTCACCTGGAGACCAAGGGGGCTACGAGCAGTACTTC; d_gene: .; j_gene: TRBJ2-7; abundance: .; v_gene: TRBV18
CDR3aa: CSVEEARTGASSYEQYF; CDR3nt: TGCAGCGTTGAAGAGGCCCGGACAGGGGCAAGCTCCTACGAGCAGTACTTC; d_gene: TRBD1; j_gene: TRBJ2-7; abundance: .; v_gene: TRBV29-1
CDR3aa: CASSLASAETQYF; CDR3nt: TGTGCCAGCAGTTTGGCTAGCGCAGAGACCCAGTACTTC; d_gene: .; j_gene: TRBJ2-5; abundance: few; v_gene: TRBV13
CDR3aa: CASARLWETQYF; CDR3nt: TGTGCCTCCGCCAGGCTATGGGAGACCCAGTACTTC; d_gene: .; j_gene: TRBJ2-5; abundance: .; v_gene: TRBV30
CDR3aa: CASSLRQGTGGYTF; CDR3nt: TGTGCCAGCAGCCTCAGACAGGGAACGGGTGGCTACACCTTC; d_gene: TRBD1; j_gene: TRBJ1-2; abundance: .; v_gene: TRBV7-9
CDR3aa: CSASNDLAGGQDTQYF; CDR3nt: TGCAGTGCTAGCAACGATCTAGCGGGGGGGCAAGATACGCAGTATTTT; d_gene: TRBD2; j_gene: TRBJ2-3; abundance: .; v_gene: TRBV20-1
CDR3aa: CASSPLPRGSGGNTIYF; CDR3nt: TGTGCCAGCAGTCCCCTGCCCAGGGGATCCGGTGGAAACACCATATATTTT; d_gene: .; j_gene: TRBJ1-3; abundance: .; v_gene: TRBV27
CDR3aa: CASSQESYTDTQYF; CDR3nt: TGTGCCAGCAGCCAAGAGTCTTACACAGATACGCAGTATTTT; d_gene: .; j_gene: TRBJ2-3; abundance: .; v_gene: TRBV14
CDR3aa: CSARSTGAYEQYF; CDR3nt: TGCAGTGCTAGATCGACAGGGGCCTACGAGCAGTACTTC; d_gene: TRBD1; j_gene: TRBJ2-7; abundance: .; v_gene: TRBV20-1
CDR3aa: CASSSRDNYGYTF; CDR3nt: TGTGCCAGCAGCTCCCGAGACAACTATGGCTACACCTTC; d_gene: .; j_gene: TRBJ1-2; abundance: .; v_gene: TRBV5-4
CDR3aa: CAWSVGGDEQFF; CDR3nt: TGTGCCTGGAGTGTAGGGGGGGATGAGCAGTTCTTC; d_gene: .; j_gene: TRBJ2-1; abundance: .; v_gene: TRBV30
CDR3aa: CASSLSGSIGETQYF; CDR3nt: TGTGCCAGCAGCCTCTCCGGCAGTATAGGTGAGACCCAGTACTTC; d_gene: .; j_gene: TRBJ2-5; abundance: .; v_gene: TRBV3-1
CDR3aa: CASSLGQYYEQYF; CDR3nt: TGTGCCAGCAGCCTTGGACAGTACTACGAGCAGTACTTC; d_gene: .; j_gene: TRBJ2-7; abundance: .; v_gene: TRBV9
CDR3aa: CASSLSVYTNYGYTF; CDR3nt: TGCGCCAGCAGCCTCTCGGTATACACTAACTATGGCTACACCTTC; d_gene: .; j_gene: TRBJ1-2; abundance: .; v_gene: TRBV4-3
CDR3aa: CASSRRQGGQPQHF; CDR3nt: TGTGCCAGCAGCCGAAGACAGGGGGGACAGCCCCAGCATTTT; d_gene: TRBD1; j_gene: TRBJ1-5; abundance: .; v_gene: TRBV6-5
CDR3aa: CASSPDKNTEAFF; CDR3nt: TGTGCCAGCAGCCCCGACAAGAACACTGAAGCTTTCTTT; d_gene: .; j_gene: TRBJ1-1; abundance: .; v_gene: TRBV11-2
CDR3aa: CATSRDRTQRVLYF; CDR3nt: TGTGCCACCAGCAGAGACCGGACTCAAAGGGTGTTGTACTTC; d_gene: .; j_gene: TRBJ2-5; abundance: .; v_gene: TRBV15
CDR3aa: CASSVSRDRTPNTGELFF; CDR3nt: TGTGCCAGCAGCGTTAGCCGGGACAGAACCCCCAACACCGGGGAGCTGTTTTTT; d_gene: TRBD1; j_gene: TRBJ2-2; abundance: .; v_gene: TRBV9
CDR3aa: CASSPPGYEQYF; CDR3nt: TGTGCCAGCAGCCCCCCGGGGTACGAGCAGTACTTC; d_gene: .; j_gene: TRBJ2-7; abundance: .; v_gene: TRBV7-9
CDR3aa: CSVDPSGADEQFF; CDR3nt: TGCAGCGTGGACCCCTCGGGGGCCGATGAGCAGTTCTTC; d_gene: .; j_gene: TRBJ2-1; abundance: .; v_gene: TRBV29-1
CDR3aa: CASSRSRDSNQPQHF; CDR3nt: TGTGCCAGTAGTCGTTCCCGGGATAGCAATCAGCCCCAGCATTTT; d_gene: .; j_gene: TRBJ1-5; abundance: .; v_gene: TRBV19
CDR3aa: CASSASAGTGEQYF; CDR3nt: TGTGCCAGCAGCGCATCGGCCGGGACTGGGGAGCAGTACTTC; d_gene: .; j_gene: TRBJ2-7; abundance: .; v_gene: TRBV9
CDR3aa: CSASGSLDEQYF; CDR3nt: TGCAGTGCTAGTGGTAGCCTAGACGAGCAGTACTTC; d_gene: .; j_gene: TRBJ2-7; abundance: .; v_gene: TRBV20-1
CDR3aa: CAWSPLVDTQYF; CDR3nt: TGTGCCTGGAGTCCTCTAGTCGATACGCAGTATTTT; d_gene: .; j_gene: TRBJ2-3; abundance: .; v_gene: TRBV30
CDR3aa: CASRRQGEDEQFF; CDR3nt: TGTGCCAGCAGAAGACAGGGTGAGGATGAGCAGTTCTTC; d_gene: TRBD1; j_gene: TRBJ2-1; abundance: .; v_gene: TRBV7-3
CDR3aa: CASSGGQGYGYTF; CDR3nt: TGTGCCAGCAGTGGGGGACAGGGCTATGGCTACACCTTC; d_gene: TRBD1; j_gene: TRBJ1-2; abundance: .; v_gene: TRBV25-1
CDR3aa: CSVGGQGRYGYTF; CDR3nt: TGCAGCGTTGGGGGACAGGGCCGCTATGGCTACACCTTC; d_gene: TRBD1; j_gene: TRBJ1-2; abundance: .; v_gene: TRBV29-1
CDR3aa: CASSLAGPGDTEAFF; CDR3nt: TGTGCCAGCAGCTTAGCGGGACCGGGGGATACTGAAGCTTTCTTT; d_gene: .; j_gene: TRBJ1-1; abundance: .; v_gene: TRBV7-9
CDR3aa: CASRPGTGAPGELFF; CDR3nt: TGTGCCAGTCGCCCCGGGACAGGGGCCCCCGGGGAGCTGTTTTTT; d_gene: TRBD1; j_gene: TRBJ2-2; abundance: .; v_gene: TRBV7-9
CDR3aa: CAWSVWRYGYTF; CDR3nt: TGTGCCTGGAGTGTGTGGCGGTATGGCTACACCTTC; d_gene: .; j_gene: TRBJ1-2; abundance: .; v_gene: TRBV30
CDR3aa: CASRGTGYTGELFF; CDR3nt: TGTGCCAGCAGAGGGACAGGATACACCGGGGAGCTGTTTTTT; d_gene: TRBD1; j_gene: TRBJ2-2; abundance: .; v_gene: TRBV2
CDR3aa: CASSSDTRQETQYF; CDR3nt: TGCGCCAGCAGCTCCGACACTAGGCAGGAGACCCAGTACTTC; d_gene: .; j_gene: TRBJ2-5; abundance: .; v_gene: TRBV5-1
CDR3aa: CASSERQGVYGYTF; CDR3nt: TGCGCCAGCAGCGAACGACAGGGGGTTTATGGCTACACCTTC; d_gene: TRBD1; j_gene: TRBJ1-2; abundance: .; v_gene: TRBV5-1
CDR3aa: CSARPLAEETQYF; CDR3nt: TGCAGTGCTAGACCCCTAGCGGAAGAGACCCAGTACTTC; d_gene: TRBD2; j_gene: TRBJ2-5; abundance: .; v_gene: TRBV20-1
CDR3aa: CASSHADFRGVLGETQYF; CDR3nt: TGTGCCAGCAGCCATGCCGACTTTCGGGGGGTCCTGGGGGAGACCCAGTACTTC; d_gene: TRBD2; j_gene: TRBJ2-5; abundance: .; v_gene: TRBV4-2
CDR3aa: CASSKQGNGEQFF; CDR3nt: TGTGCCAGCAGTAAACAGGGGAACGGTGAGCAGTTCTTC; d_gene: TRBD1; j_gene: TRBJ2-1; abundance: .; v_gene: TRBV28
CDR3aa: CASSQYPDIQYGYTF; CDR3nt: TGTGCCAGCAGCCAATACCCTGACATACAATATGGCTACACCTTC; d_gene: .; j_gene: TRBJ1-2; abundance: .; v_gene: TRBV14
CDR3aa: CASSVRLNTEAFF; CDR3nt: TGTGCCAGCAGCGTCCGGCTGAACACTGAAGCTTTCTTT; d_gene: .; j_gene: TRBJ1-1; abundance: .; v_gene: TRBV9
CDR3aa: CASSPPGPNSPLHF; CDR3nt: TGTGCCAGCAGCCCCCCGGGACCGAATTCACCCCTCCACTTT; d_gene: .; j_gene: TRBJ1-6; abundance: .; v_gene: TRBV11-1
CDR3aa: CASSADTQETQYF; CDR3nt: TGTGCCAGCAGCGCGGACACCCAAGAGACCCAGTACTTC; d_gene: .; j_gene: TRBJ2-5; abundance: once; v_gene: TRBV9
CDR3aa: CASRPNYGYTF; CDR3nt: TGCGCCAGCAGACCGAACTATGGCTACACCTTC; d_gene: .; j_gene: TRBJ1-2; abundance: .; v_gene: TRBV10-2
CDR3aa: CASTIRALLYF; CDR3nt: TGTGCCAGCACCATCCGGGCCCTCCTGTACTTC; d_gene: .; j_gene: TRBJ2-7; abundance: .; v_gene: TRBV7-9
CDR3aa: CASSHPGQGLTNYGYTF; CDR3nt: TGTGCCAGCAGTCACCCGGGACAGGGGTTAACTAACTATGGCTACACCTTC; d_gene: TRBD1; j_gene: TRBJ1-2; abundance: .; v_gene: TRBV6-5
CDR3aa: CASTDLPGFVEETQYF; CDR3nt: TGTGCCAGCACAGACCTCCCAGGCTTTGTGGAAGAGACCCAGTACTTC; d_gene: .; j_gene: TRBJ2-5; abundance: .; v_gene: TRBV2
CDR3aa: CATSGEYSNQPQHF; CDR3nt: TGTGCCACCAGCGGGGAGTATAGCAATCAGCCCCAGCATTTT; d_gene: .; j_gene: TRBJ1-5; abundance: .; v_gene: TRBV15
CDR3aa: CASSQVWGDYGYTF; CDR3nt: TGCGCCAGCAGCCAAGTATGGGGGGACTATGGCTACACCTTC; d_gene: .; j_gene: TRBJ1-2; abundance: .; v_gene: TRBV4-3
CDR3aa: CASRPTGAGYEKLFF; CDR3nt: TGTGCCAGCAGGCCGACAGGGGCGGGGTATGAAAAACTGTTTTTT; d_gene: TRBD1; j_gene: TRBJ1-4; abundance: .; v_gene: TRBV27
CDR3aa: CASSDGGVGYTF; CDR3nt: TGTGCCAGCAGTGATGGGGGTGTGGGCTACACCTTC; d_gene: .; j_gene: TRBJ1-2; abundance: .; v_gene: TRBV6-1